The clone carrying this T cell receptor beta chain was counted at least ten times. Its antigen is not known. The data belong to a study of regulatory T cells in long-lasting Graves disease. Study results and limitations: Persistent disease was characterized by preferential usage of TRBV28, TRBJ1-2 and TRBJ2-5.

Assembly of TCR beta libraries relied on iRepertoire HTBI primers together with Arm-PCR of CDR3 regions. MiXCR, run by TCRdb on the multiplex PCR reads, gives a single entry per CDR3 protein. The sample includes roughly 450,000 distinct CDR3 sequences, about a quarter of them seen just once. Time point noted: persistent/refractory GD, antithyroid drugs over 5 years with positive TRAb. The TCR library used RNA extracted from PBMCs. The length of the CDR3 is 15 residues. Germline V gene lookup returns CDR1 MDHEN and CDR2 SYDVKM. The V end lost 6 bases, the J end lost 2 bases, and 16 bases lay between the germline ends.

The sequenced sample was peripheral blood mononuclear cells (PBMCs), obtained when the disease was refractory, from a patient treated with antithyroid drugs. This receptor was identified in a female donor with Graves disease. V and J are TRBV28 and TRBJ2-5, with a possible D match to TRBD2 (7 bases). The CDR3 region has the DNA TGTGCCAGCAGGCCCCAAGGGGGGGCGCAAGAGACCCAGTACTTC. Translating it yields CASRPQGGAQETQYF.